Below are 32 T cell receptor beta chains sequenced from a single sample in a study of CD8 T cells in ankylosing spondylitis (dated by TCRdb to 2017 to 2019). Library preparation used 5' RACE. TCRdb names Illumina HiSeq 2500 as the instrument used. Clones were called with MiXCR by TCRdb after fastp trimmed the public reads at Q25, and only in-frame beta chains were retained. Each entry merges the rows of one CDR3 protein and shows their most common DNA and genes. The sample profile shows hundreds of thousands of distinct CDR3 sequences; around 20% of them were found once. Around 13% of the sample is in the top ten clones. Material: blood, either unsorted or a sorted T cell fraction (not recorded which). The source of these receptors is a male donor with ankylosing spondylitis or in good health (not recorded which).

The chain is built from TRBV11-1 and TRBJ2-6, with D possibly matching TRBD2 (5 bases). Germline CDR1 SGHAT, CDR2 FQDESV (reference sequence). CDR3 length equals 20 residues. Trimming took 7 bases from V and 0 from J, leaving 25 bases between them. In DNA, the CDR3 is TGTGCCAGCAATGCGGAGCGGTTTTCGACGGGGATCTCTGGGGCCAACGTCCTGACTTTC. Encoded protein: CASNAERFSTGISGANVLTF.

The rearrangement joins TRBV20-1 to TRBJ2-6; 7 positions match TRBD1. The junction had 9 bases not matched to a gene; V was cut back by 4 bases and J by 0 bases. The CDR3 loop spans 17 amino acids. Germline V lookup: CDR1 DFQATT, CDR2 SNEGSKA (reference sequence). The CDR3 nucleotides read TGCAGTGCTACCACAGGGGCCGGGCCCTCTGGGGCCAACGTCCTGACTTTC. Its protein product is CSATTGAGPSGANVLTF.

This clonotype was seen repeatedly, ten times or more. V usage is TRBV12-3 or TRBV12-4 and J usage is TRBJ2-1; D assignment may be TRBD1 or TRBD2 (5 bases each). The CDR3 runs to 15 residues. V was shortened by 6 bases and J by 0 bases, with 12 bases between the two germline ends. The CDR3 DNA follows: TGTGCCAGCAGCCTGTGGGGGAGCTCCTACAATGAGCAGTTCTTC. Amino acids: CASSLWGSSYNEQFF.

Only a few counts were recorded for this clonotype. The rearrangement joins TRBV12-3 or TRBV12-4 to TRBJ1-5; the match to TRBD1 covers 8 bases. J gave up 7 bases and V 5 bases, and 10 bases lay outside the gene matches. The CDR3 runs 15 residues. CDR3 sequence reads: CASSDTGQGTQPQHF. Here the CDR3 DNA reads TGTGCCAGCAGTGACACCGGACAGGGTACGCAGCCCCAGCATTTT.

The genes are TRBV7-9 and TRBJ2-7, with 9 bases aligning to TRBD1. Germline CDR1 SEHNR, CDR2 FQNEAQ (reference sequence). The V and J ends lost 5 bases and 2 bases, in that order; junction bases with no gene match: 7. This CDR3 region has 15 residues. Here the CDR3 reads CASSQGTGNPYEQYF. CDR3 DNA sequence: TGTGCCAGCAGCCAAGGGACAGGGAACCCCTACGAGCAGTACTTC.

The rearrangement links TRBV4-1 to TRBJ2-1; no clear D. This CDR3 has 12 amino acids. Trimming cost V 1 base and J 9 bases, with 7 bases left between them. CDR1 is MGHRA and CDR2 is YSYEKL in the germline V gene. The CDR3 DNA reads as TGCGCCAGCAGCCAAGTTCTGGGTGAGCAGTTCTTC. Translating gives CASSQVLGEQFF.

The chain carries TRBV28 and TRBJ2-1; D gene ambiguous. The CDR3 has 14 residues. The V and J ends lost 3 bases and 7 bases respectively, with 13 bases between them. The germline V gene encodes CDR1 MDHEN and CDR2 SYDVKM. In DNA, the CDR3 is TGTGCCAGCAGTTTGCGTGGAATCGGGAATGAGCAGTTCTTC. Its protein is CASSLRGIGNEQFF.

The chain links TRBV6-5 to TRBJ2-3; D tentatively fits TRBD1 or TRBD2 (5 bases each). The CDR3 contains 12 residues. Germline assignment: CDR1 MNHEY and CDR2 SVGAGI. Between the trimmed V and J ends, which lost 6 bases and 6 bases, there was a span of 10 bases. DNA for the CDR3: TGTGCCAGCAGGGGACCTTGGGATACGCAGTATTTT. Encoded protein: CASRGPWDTQYF.

The chain uses TRBV18 and TRBJ1-1; possibly TRBD1 for D (5 bases). Germline CDR1 KGHSH, CDR2 LQKENI. V lost 3 bases and J 4 bases, leaving 15 bases between the germline ends. CDR3 length equals 15 residues. The CDR3: CASSPAGRRGTEAFF. CDR3 coding DNA: TGTGCCAGCTCACCTGCGGGGAGAAGGGGCACTGAAGCTTTCTTT.

This clonotype was observed a handful of times. The chain has TRBV2 and TRBJ2-5; no firm D call. This CDR3 contains 13 residues. V lost 2 bases and J lost 4, with 8 bases in between. The V gene's germline CDR1 is SNHLY and CDR2 FYNNEI. Here the CDR3 DNA reads TGTGCCAGCAGTGAACCAAATGGAGAGACCCAGTACTTC. Translation gives CASSEPNGETQYF.

The chain employs TRBV4-1 and TRBJ2-1, with a possible D match to TRBD1 (6 bases). The CDR3 consists of 17 residues. V lost 0 bases and J lost 3, with 15 bases in between. CDR1 and CDR2 from the germline V gene are MGHRA and YSYEKL. The CDR3 spells CASSQDGGQLNYNEQFF. CDR3 bases: TGCGCCAGCAGCCAAGATGGGGGCCAGCTAAACTACAATGAGCAGTTCTTC.

This clonotype occurred a few times. The V gene is TRBV5-6, the J gene TRBJ2-3; 12 nucleotides line up with TRBD2. Germline V gene lookup returns CDR1 SGHDT and CDR2 YYEEEE. This CDR3 spans 16 amino acids. Unmatched junction bases numbered 5, after V lost 0 bases and J lost 6 bases. The CDR3, as DNA: TGTGCCAGCAGCTTGGCTAGCGGGGGGGCCAGGGATACGCAGTATTTT. Protein product: CASSLASGGARDTQYF. Full variable domain (remainder filled in from reference TRBV5-6 and TRBJ2-3): DAGVTQSPTHLIKTRGQQVTLRCSPKSGHDTVSWYQQALGQGPQFIFQYYEEEERQRGNFPDRFSGHQFPNYSSELNVNALLLGDSALYLCASSLASGGARDTQYFGPGTRLTVL.

The chain combines TRBV28 with TRBJ2-3; D call uncertain. V gave up 6 bases and J gave up 0 bases, with 10 bases separating them. The CDR3 spans 14 residues. CDR1 MDHEN and CDR2 SYDVKM come from the germline V gene. CDR3 DNA: TGTGCCAGCAGCCGCCTGATTAGCACAGATACGCAGTATTTT. Encoded protein: CASSRLISTDTQYF.

CDR3 sequence (DNA): TGTGCCAGCAGCTCGGATGGTTCACCCCTCCACTTT. It translates to CASSSDGSPLHF. The rearrangement joins TRBV11-2 to TRBJ1-6; D is unresolved. The V gene's germline CDR1 is SGHAT and CDR2 FQNNGV. With 4 bases removed from V and 9 bases from J, the gap between germline ends came to 7 bases. The CDR3 is 12 amino acids.

The CDR3 loop reads CARIFRDNTDTQYF. The CDR3 nucleotides read TGTGCCAGGATCTTCCGGGACAACACAGATACGCAGTATTTT. This chain joins TRBV6-4 and TRBJ2-3, with TRBD1 as a possible D gene (6 bases). The CDR3 covers 14 residues. In germline, CDR1 is MRHNA, CDR2 SNTAGT. Trimming shortened V by 9 bases and J by 2 bases, and 15 bases separated the two germline ends.

The CDR3 DNA is TGTGCCAGCAGCAAAGGCCGGAGCGAGCAGTACTTC. The encoded protein is CASSKGRSEQYF. The chain recombines TRBV21-1 with TRBJ2-7. TRBV21-1 is described as a pseudogene. This CDR3 comprises 12 residues.

This clonotype was detected only a few times. The CDR3 loop reads CASSLWGGEKLFF. The CDR3 nucleotides read TGTGCCAGCAGCTTGTGGGGCGGTGAAAAACTGTTTTTT. The V gene is TRBV5-4, the J gene TRBJ1-4; TRBD1 might be the D (5 bases). The germline V and J ends were trimmed by 1 base and 7 bases, with 8 bases remaining between them. CDR1 and CDR2 from the germline V gene are SGHNT and YYREEE (reference sequence). There are 13 residues in the CDR3.

This clonotype appeared a few times. The gene calls are TRBV27 and TRBJ2-7, with 7 bases matching TRBD1. Germline CDR1 and CDR2: MNHEY and SMNVEV (reference sequence). J was trimmed by 5 bases and V by 2 bases; bases with no gene match: 6. The CDR3 contains 14 residues. The DNA for the CDR3 is TGTGCCAGCAGTTTAGGGACAGCCTTCCACGAGCAGTACTTC. This encodes CASSLGTAFHEQYF.

This clonotype has a handful of counts. V is TRBV29-1 and J is TRBJ1-1; no definite D call. The CDR3 is 13 amino acids. Germline lookup yields CDR1 SQVTM and CDR2 ANQGSEA. Trimming removed 4 bases at V and 0 bases at J, with 9 bases between. The CDR3 bases are TGCAGCGTTGTGCACGGAATGAACACTGAAGCTTTCTTT. The encoded protein is CSVVHGMNTEAFF. Full variable domain (outside the CDR3, taken from reference TRBV29-1 and TRBJ1-1): SAVISQKPSRDICQRGTSLTIQCQVDSQVTMMFWYRQQPGQSLTLIATANQGSEATYESGFVIDKFPISRPNLTFSTLTVSNMSPEDSSIYLCSVVHGMNTEAFFGQGTRLTVV.

This clonotype has a handful of counts. The chain carries TRBV24-1 and TRBJ2-5; 7 bases are shared with TRBD1. V was pared by 4 bases and J by 5 bases, with 9 bases of the junction left unmatched. Germline V CDR1 and CDR2: KGHDR, SFDVKD. The CDR3 covers 15 residues. CDR3 loop: CATSDPTGLGETQYF. The CDR3 region has the DNA TGTGCCACCAGTGACCCGACAGGGCTTGGGGAGACCCAGTACTTC.

This clonotype turned up a few times. The chain carries TRBV15 and TRBJ2-3; no firm D call. Trimming stripped 2 bases from V and 3 bases from J, with 9 bases between. The CDR3 consists of 14 residues. Looked up from germline, CDR1 is LNHNV and CDR2 is YYDKDF (reference sequence). Written as DNA, the CDR3 is TGTGCCACCAGCAGATTCGCACAGACAGATACGCAGTATTTT. The encoded protein is CATSRFAQTDTQYF.

In its sample, this clonotype was seen a few times. This chain joins TRBV20-1 and TRBJ1-1, with 9 nucleotides matching TRBD1. Germline CDR1 reads DFQATT; CDR2 reads SNEGSKA (reference sequence). V lost 3 bases, J lost 0 bases, and 5 bases stayed unmatched. This CDR3 is built from 15 residues. CDR3 loop: CSARQGTGLNTEAFF. For the CDR3, the DNA is TGCAGTGCTAGGCAAGGGACAGGGTTGAACACTGAAGCTTTCTTT.

The gene calls are TRBV29-1 and TRBJ2-5, with a possible D match to TRBD2 (6 bases). Germline assignment: CDR1 SQVTM and CDR2 ANQGSEA. V lost 4 bases and J 8 bases, leaving 20 bases between the germline ends. This CDR3 contains 14 residues. The CDR3 sequence: CSVVEGQGGETQYF. The CDR3 nucleotides are TGCAGCGTTGTAGAGGGTCAGGGAGGAGAAACCCAGTACTTC. Full variable domain (outside the CDR3, taken from reference TRBV29-1 and TRBJ2-5): SAVISQKPSRDICQRGTSLTIQCQVDSQVTMMFWYRQQPGQSLTLIATANQGSEATYESGFVIDKFPISRPNLTFSTLTVSNMSPEDSSIYLCSVVEGQGGETQYFGPGTRLLVL.

The V and J genes are TRBV14 and TRBJ2-7, with D possibly matching TRBD2 (6 bases). Germline V CDR1 and CDR2: SGHDN, FVKESK. The CDR3 totals 15 residues. Trimming took off 2 bases at V and 0 bases at J, with 11 bases between the two ends. The CDR3 sequence: CASSQFRGISYEQYF. CDR3 sequence (DNA): TGTGCCAGCAGCCAATTCCGGGGGATCTCCTACGAGCAGTACTTC.

The V and J genes are TRBV13 and TRBJ2-7, with a possible D match to TRBD1 (6 bases). This CDR3 spans 16 amino acids. Looked up from germline, CDR1 is PRHDT and CDR2 is FYEKMQ (reference sequence). The V end was cut by 2 bases, the J end by 2 bases, with 16 bases between. CDR3 region: CASSLRTRGKAYEQYF. In DNA, the CDR3 is TGTGCCAGCAGCTTAAGGACAAGGGGGAAAGCCTACGAGCAGTACTTC.

This clonotype was observed a few times. The chain is built from TRBV7-9 and TRBJ2-1; D is undetermined. Germline CDR1 is SEHNR and CDR2 is FQNEAQ (reference sequence). This CDR3 comprises 13 residues. The germline V and J ends were trimmed by 7 bases and 3 bases, with 10 bases remaining between them. CDR3 region: CASTQPIYNEQFF. CDR3 nucleotide sequence: TGTGCCAGCACCCAGCCGATCTACAATGAGCAGTTCTTC.

The chain recombines TRBV5-5 with TRBJ2-7; no clear D. CDR1 and CDR2 from the germline V gene are SGHKS and YYEKEE (reference sequence). Trimming stripped 4 bases from V and 5 bases from J, with 19 bases between. The CDR3 length is 15 residues. The CDR3 sequence is CASSEPSNVVHEQYF. CDR3 bases: TGTGCCAGCAGCGAACCCTCAAACGTTGTCCACGAGCAGTACTTC.

This clonotype was seen more than once but under ten times. The CDR3 nucleotides read TGTGCCAGCAGTGAATATAGGCACCTGGGGGCCCAAGAGACCCAGTACTTC. Translated: CASSEYRHLGAQETQYF. V is TRBV25-1 and J is TRBJ2-5; D is perhaps TRBD1 (6 bases). The CDR3 has 17 residues. The germline V gene has CDR1 MGHDK and CDR2 SYGVNS. V lost 0 bases and J 1 base, leaving 15 bases between the germline ends.

The table lists this clonotype with a few counts. The chain employs TRBV5-1 and TRBJ2-7; D is uncertain. Looked up from germline, CDR1 is SGHRS and CDR2 is YFSETQ. Trimming removed 2 bases from V and 2 bases from J, with 11 bases in between. This CDR3 is built from 14 residues. CDR3 sequence (DNA): TGCGCCAGCAGCTTAGGGTCGGGCACCTACGAGCAGTACTTC. Its translation: CASSLGSGTYEQYF.

The V and J genes are TRBV4-1 and TRBJ2-5; 10 nucleotides agree with TRBD2. The CDR3 spans 17 residues. Germline V gene lookup returns CDR1 MGHRA and CDR2 YSYEKL. Trimming at V came to 4 bases and at J to 3 bases, leaving 11 bases not matched to a gene. This chain's CDR3 is CASSRYPGLALEETQYF. For the CDR3, the DNA is TGCGCCAGCAGCCGCTATCCGGGACTAGCGTTAGAAGAGACCCAGTACTTC.

This clonotype was seen only a few times. The rearrangement uses TRBV6-2 or TRBV6-3 and TRBJ1-2, with D possibly TRBD1 on 6 matching bases. The CDR3 runs 16 residues. Germline lookup yields CDR1 MNHEY and CDR2 SVGEGT. The ends were cut back, 5 bases at V and 4 bases at J, with 20 bases in the middle. DNA of the CDR3: TGTGCCAGCAGTGCCTTCGGGGGCACTAGGAGCTATGGCTACACCTTC. Translated, it gives CASSAFGGTRSYGYTF.

This clonotype occurred a few times. V and J are TRBV7-9 and TRBJ2-7; a possible D gene is TRBD2 (6 bases). Germline V gene data show CDR1 as SEHNR and CDR2 as FQNEAQ (reference sequence). Trimming stripped 0 bases from V and 2 bases from J, with 11 bases between. The CDR3 sequence is 15 residues long. CDR3 DNA: TGTGCCAGCAGCTTAGCGCAGGCGGGACCCTACGAGCAGTACTTC. Its translation: CASSLAQAGPYEQYF.